This TCR beta chain was obtained from a study of monozygotic twins with cystic fibrosis. At the level of the study: With about 15 PCR cycles, barcoded libraries came from around 3 micrograms of fragmented DNA.

Repertoires were generated with immunoSEQ multiplex PCR, while TCRdb's copy carries only in-frame clones and drops some. The top ten clones hold 0.12% to 0.15% of a sample with tens of thousands of clones, 95% to 98% of them seen once. Regarding this clone: Its antigen is undetermined.

Study-wide findings and caveats: Median Simpson clonality of about 0.01 suggested naive T cells predominated.

The sequence was collected from a girl aged 5-17 years with cystic fibrosis. Sequencing was performed on blood.

This CDR3 is CASRKTTGSSNQPQHF. The CDR3, as DNA: TGTGCCAGCAGAAAAACTACAGGGTCTAGCAATCAGCCCCAGCATTTT. The chain recombines TRBV2 with TRBJ1-5; D perhaps matches TRBD1 (6 bases). Trimming stripped 6 bases from V and 0 bases from J, with 15 bases between. CDR1 and CDR2 (germline): SNHLY, FYNNEI. The CDR3 spans 16 residues. The full variable domain, with the rest looked up from reference TRBV2 and TRBJ1-5, is EPEVTQTPSHQVTQMGQEVILRCVPISNHLYFYWYRQILGQKVEFLVSFYNNEISEKSEIFDDQFSVERPDGSNFTLKIRSTKLEDSAMYFCASRKTTGSSNQPQHFGDGTRLSIL.